Shown below are 32 T cell receptor beta chains from a single sample sequenced in a study of blood T cell repertoires in COVID-19. Libraries were prepared by immunoSEQ multiplex PCR; TCRdb keeps only in-frame clonotypes and omits some of them. Of some 490,000 clones listed, approximately 83% are singletons. Sequencing was performed on peripheral blood. The receptors were gathered from a human donor in a cohort sampled during active COVID-19.

This clone was counted a few times. The chain recombines TRBV7-6 with TRBJ2-7; 9 bases line up with TRBD2. The CDR3 is made up of 16 amino acids. With 5 bases clipped from V and 2 bases from J, the junction kept 10 bases outside the gene matches. CDR1 is SGHVS and CDR2 is FNYEAQ in the germline V gene. This CDR3 reads CASSILSGSSAYEQYF. CDR3 DNA sequence: TGTGCCAGCAGCATACTTAGCGGGAGCAGCGCCTACGAGCAGTACTTC.

The V gene is TRBV5-8, the J gene TRBJ2-5; D is perhaps TRBD2 (5 bases). Deletions cut 4 bases from V and 1 base from J, with 11 bases between. The germline V gene has CDR1 SGHTS and CDR2 YDEGEE. The CDR3 has 14 amino acids. The CDR3 loop is CASSRDGIQETQYF. The CDR3 DNA sequence: TGTGCCAGCAGCCGAGACGGGATCCAAGAGACCCAGTACTTC.

V gene TRBV5-1 combines with J gene TRBJ1-3; TRBD1 aligns across 11 bases. The CDR3 extends over 16 amino acids. Germline trimming cut 3 bases from V and 3 bases from J; bases unmatched to any gene: 5. Germline CDR1 and CDR2: SGHRS and YFSETQ. The CDR3 loop reads CASSSRTGGGGNTIYF. The CDR3 coding sequence is TGCGCCAGCAGCTCTCGGACAGGGGGCGGTGGAAACACCATATATTTT. Together with reference TRBV5-1 and TRBJ1-3, the CDR3 gives the full variable domain: KAGVTQTPRYLIKTRGQQVTLSCSPISGHRSVSWYQQTPGQGLQFLFEYFSETQRNKGNFPGRFSGRQFSNSRSEMNVSTLELGDSALYLCASSSRTGGGGNTIYFGEGSWLTVV.

The genes are TRBV28 and TRBJ2-3, with 7 bases that match TRBD2. Germline assignment: CDR1 MDHEN and CDR2 SYDVKM. V shed 6 bases, J shed 6 bases, and the junction held 12 bases outside the gene matches. The CDR3 runs to 15 residues. CDR3 sequence reads: CASRPGGGVSDTQYF. CDR3 nucleotide sequence: TGTGCCAGCAGACCGGGGGGAGGCGTTTCGGATACGCAGTATTTT.

The chain joins TRBV5-4 to TRBJ2-5; 14 bases are shared with TRBD2. CDR3 length: 17 residues. V was pared by 4 bases and J by 4 bases, with 9 bases of the junction left unmatched. Germline assignment: CDR1 SGHNT and CDR2 YYREEE (reference sequence). This CDR3 is CASSIRLTSGRGETQYF. The DNA for the CDR3 is TGTGCCAGCAGCATACGACTGACTAGCGGGAGGGGAGAGACCCAGTACTTC.

This clone was recorded only once. V gene TRBV19 combines with J gene TRBJ1-5; tentatively, D is TRBD1 (6 bases). The V gene lost 5 bases and the J gene lost 5 bases, with 10 bases spanning the gap. The CDR3 covers 13 residues. Germline CDR1 reads LNHDA; CDR2 reads SQIVND (reference sequence). CDR3: CASSPYRDQPQHF. The CDR3 DNA reads TGTGCCAGTAGTCCCTACAGGGATCAGCCCCAGCATTTT.

The chain carries TRBV5-1 and TRBJ1-2; maybe TRBD1 (6 bases). The CDR3 loop spans 13 amino acids. The V end lost 4 bases, the J end lost 4 bases, and 11 bases lay between the germline ends. CDR1 SGHRS and CDR2 YFSETQ come from the germline V gene. The CDR3 nucleotides are TGCGCCAGCAGCGATGGACAGATCTATGGCTACACCTTC. It is translated as CASSDGQIYGYTF.

The CDR3 protein is CASSLSGTSTDTQYF. In nucleotides, the CDR3 is TGTGCCAGCAGCTTGAGCGGGACTAGCACAGATACGCAGTATTTT. The chain has TRBV5-4 and TRBJ2-3, with 7 positions matching TRBD2. The trim removed 1 base at V and 0 bases at J, leaving 2 bases unmatched. The CDR3 has 15 amino acids. Germline V gene sequence: CDR1 SGHNT, CDR2 YYREEE (reference sequence).

CDR3 in amino acids: CASSTTGLKGYTF. In DNA, the CDR3 is TGTGCCAGTAGTACGACAGGGCTGAAGGGCTACACCTTC. The chain uses TRBV19 and TRBJ1-2; TRBD1 matches at 7 bases. The CDR3 runs 13 residues. CDR1 is LNHDA and CDR2 is SQIVND in the germline V gene (reference sequence). With 4 bases clipped from V and 8 bases from J, the junction kept 7 bases outside the gene matches. The whole variable domain, filled in from reference TRBV19 and TRBJ1-2, reads DGGITQSPKYLFRKEGQNVTLSCEQNLNHDAMYWYRQDPGQGLRLIYYSQIVNDFQKGDIAEGYSVSREKKESFPLTVTSAQKNPTAFYLCASSTTGLKGYTFGSGTRLTVV.

The gene calls are TRBV19 and TRBJ1-5; 7 bases line up with TRBD1. The V and J ends lost 5 bases and 2 bases, in that order; junction bases with no gene match: 12. Germline V gene data show CDR1 as LNHDA and CDR2 as SQIVND (reference sequence). The CDR3 contains 17 residues. The CDR3 spells CASSLQLRGRGNQPQHF. In nucleotides, the CDR3 is TGTGCCAGTAGTCTCCAGTTAAGGGGGCGAGGCAATCAGCCCCAGCATTTT.

The V gene is TRBV30, the J gene TRBJ1-2; D ambiguous. Germline loops: CDR1 GTSNPN, CDR2 SVGIG (reference sequence). The CDR3 runs 17 residues. V was pared by 0 bases and J by 2 bases, with 19 bases between. CDR3 coding DNA: TGTGCCTGGAGTGTAAGGTGGCAGGTCAATCCCAACTATGGCTACACCTTC. Its protein is CAWSVRWQVNPNYGYTF.

The chain employs TRBV5-1 and TRBJ1-1, with D possibly being TRBD1 (6 bases). CDR3 length: 14 residues. Trimming left V 2 bases short and J 2 bases short, with 10 bases between. In germline, CDR1 is SGHRS, CDR2 YFSETQ. Written as DNA, the CDR3 is TGCGCCAGCAGCTTATCACAGGGCAACACTGAAGCTTTCTTT. Amino acid sequence: CASSLSQGNTEAFF.

The chain recombines TRBV28 with TRBJ2-2, with a weak D call TRBD2 (6 bases). Trimming took 6 bases from V and 9 from J, leaving 20 bases between them. The CDR3 is 15 residues long. The germline V gene encodes CDR1 MDHEN and CDR2 SYDVKM. The CDR3, as DNA: TGTGCCAGCAGGACGGGCTCGGGCGGGGCCTGGGAGCTGTTTTTT. This sequence encodes CASRTGSGGAWELFF.

This chain links TRBV2 with TRBJ2-1; D is possibly TRBD2 (6 bases). The CDR3 covers 16 residues. Trimming stripped 4 bases from V and 10 bases from J, with 23 bases between. Looked up from germline, CDR1 is SNHLY and CDR2 is FYNNEI. CDR3 in amino acids: CASSALRGPALKEQFF. Here the CDR3 DNA reads TGTGCCAGCAGTGCCTTGCGGGGCCCCGCGCTTAAAGAGCAGTTCTTC.

V and J are TRBV5-1 and TRBJ2-1, with TRBD2 identical over 11 bases. J was trimmed by 6 bases and V by 4 bases; bases with no gene match: 9. Germline CDR1 SGHRS, CDR2 YFSETQ. There are 16 residues in the CDR3. CDR3 region: CASSGPTSGNINEQFF. The CDR3, as DNA: TGCGCCAGCAGCGGGCCGACTAGCGGGAACATCAATGAGCAGTTCTTC.

This sequence joins TRBV3-1 (or the pseudogene TRBV3-2) and TRBJ2-2, with 11 bases identical to TRBD2. Germline lookup yields CDR1 LGHDT and CDR2 YNNKEL (reference sequence). The CDR3 runs to 17 residues. J gave up 5 bases and V 0 bases, and 5 bases lay outside the gene matches. CDR3 coding DNA: TGTGCCAGCAGCCAAGAAGTAGCGGGAGGGCCAACCGGGGAGCTGTTTTTT. Translated: CASSQEVAGGPTGELFF.

The V call is TRBV19, the J call TRBJ1-5, with D uncertain. Germline V CDR1 and CDR2: LNHDA, SQIVND (reference sequence). The V gene lost 5 bases and the J gene lost 7 bases, with 9 bases spanning the gap. This CDR3 is 12 amino acids long. In DNA form, the CDR3 reads TGTGCCAGTAGTCTCCTAAACCAGCCCCAGCATTTT. Its translation: CASSLLNQPQHF.

The CDR3 sequence is CASSLRRDEQFF. The DNA of the CDR3 is TGTGCCAGCAGCTTAAGGAGGGATGAGCAGTTCTTC. The chain carries TRBV11-3 and TRBJ2-1; a possible D gene is TRBD2 (6 bases). V lost 2 bases and J lost 8, with 7 bases in between. This CDR3 comprises 12 residues. Germline V lookup: CDR1 SGHNT, CDR2 YENEEA.

The rearrangement joins TRBV28 to TRBJ2-4; TRBD1 is a possible D gene (6 bases). The germline V gene encodes CDR1 MDHEN and CDR2 SYDVKM. V shed 4 bases and J shed 6 bases, with 25 bases lying between them. This CDR3 is built from 18 residues. The CDR3 protein is CASSSAFDRIPRRNIQYF. The CDR3 DNA sequence: TGTGCCAGCAGTTCCGCATTTGACAGGATTCCTAGGAGAAACATTCAGTACTTC.

The chain carries TRBV7-9 and TRBJ2-3; D is unclear. CDR1 and CDR2 from the germline V gene are SEHNR and FQNEAQ (reference sequence). This CDR3 spans 11 amino acids. Deletions cut 5 bases from V and 6 bases from J, with 6 bases between. The CDR3 reads CASSHSDTQYF. In DNA, the CDR3 is TGTGCCAGCAGCCACTCCGATACGCAGTATTTT.

V and J are TRBV3-1 (or the pseudogene TRBV3-2) and TRBJ1-2; perhaps TRBD1 as D (5 bases). V gave up 6 bases and J gave up 5 bases, with 13 bases separating them. The CDR3 spans 13 residues. From germline, CDR1 is LGHDT and CDR2 YNNKEL (reference sequence). CDR3: CASRPTVVYGYTF. The CDR3, as DNA: TGTGCCAGCAGGCCGACAGTCGTATATGGCTACACCTTC.

The V and J genes are TRBV6-1 and TRBJ2-7; 8 bases match TRBD1. Germline lookup yields CDR1 MNHNS and CDR2 SASEGT. The CDR3 consists of 15 residues. With V trimmed by 1 base and J by 5 bases, 7 bases remained unmatched. CDR3 region: CASSEGTGRRNEQYF. The DNA for the CDR3 is TGTGCCAGCAGTGAAGGGACAGGGAGGAGGAACGAGCAGTACTTC.

This chain links TRBV3-1 (or the pseudogene TRBV3-2) with TRBJ2-5; TRBD1 might be the D (5 bases). The V and J ends lost 4 bases and 2 bases respectively, with 5 bases between them. Germline CDR1 and CDR2: LGHDT and YNNKEL (reference sequence). The length of the CDR3 is 12 residues. The CDR3 DNA reads TGTGCCAGCAGCCCAGGGCAAGAGACCCAGTACTTC. Translating gives CASSPGQETQYF.

In this sample, this clone turned up a few times. The chain is built from TRBV7-2 and TRBJ2-7; 10 positions agree with TRBD2. Trimming at V came to 1 base and at J to 6 bases, leaving 9 bases not matched to a gene. The CDR3 is 16 residues long. Germline values: CDR1 SGHTA, CDR2 FQGNSA. CDR3 DNA: TGTGCCAGCAGCTTAGTAGGGGGACTAGCGCCCTTCGAGCAGTACTTC. Protein: CASSLVGGLAPFEQYF.

The J gene is TRBJ2-1, the V gene TRBV19; weak D call: TRBD2 (6 bases). The CDR3 runs to 16 residues. The V and J ends lost 5 bases and 0 bases respectively, with 14 bases between them. CDR1 is LNHDA, CDR2 SQIVND, per germline (reference sequence). CDR3 sequence reads: CASSPAGISSYNEQFF. Written as DNA, the CDR3 is TGTGCCAGTAGTCCCGCGGGGATTAGCTCCTACAATGAGCAGTTCTTC.

The chain couples TRBV30 to TRBJ1-4; no reliable D call. Germline lookup yields CDR1 GTSNPN and CDR2 SVGIG (reference sequence). The CDR3 has 13 residues. V was pared by 2 bases and J by 8 bases, with 12 bases between. CDR3: CAWSRGPEEKLFF. The CDR3 bases are TGTGCCTGGAGTCGTGGGCCAGAAGAAAAACTGTTTTTT.

The V call is TRBV19, the J call TRBJ2-7, with a possible D match to TRBD2 (6 bases). Germline CDR1 reads LNHDA; CDR2 reads SQIVND (reference sequence). The CDR3 loop spans 13 amino acids. Trimming stripped 3 bases from V and 7 bases from J, with 13 bases between. CDR3 in amino acids: CASSMRGAGEQYF. CDR3 sequence (DNA): TGTGCCAGTAGTATGAGAGGGGCGGGGGAGCAGTACTTC.

V usage is TRBV5-1 and J usage is TRBJ2-5; no clear D gene. The CDR3 runs 13 residues. With 4 bases removed from V and 0 bases from J, the gap between germline ends came to 7 bases. Germline V lookup: CDR1 SGHRS, CDR2 YFSETQ. In DNA, the CDR3 is TGCGCCAGCAGCGCCAGCGACCAAGAGACCCAGTACTTC. Its protein product is CASSASDQETQYF.

The chain links TRBV19 to TRBJ1-1, with TRBD1 matching over 10 bases. This CDR3 spans 16 amino acids. Trimming removed 7 bases from V and 1 base from J; junction bases left unmatched: 9. Germline assignment: CDR1 LNHDA and CDR2 SQIVND (reference sequence). The CDR3 reads CASKTGGARWNTEAFF. CDR3 DNA: TGTGCCAGTAAGACAGGGGGCGCCCGGTGGAACACTGAAGCTTTCTTT.

This clone has only a few counts. V usage is TRBV4-1 and J usage is TRBJ1-6; maybe TRBD1 (6 bases). Trimming pared 0 bases from V and 9 bases from J, leaving 15 bases between. Germline lookup yields CDR1 MGHRA and CDR2 YSYEKL. The CDR3 covers 16 residues. CDR3 bases: TGCGCCAGCAGCCAAGATACGGGGGGCCGGGGTTCACCCCTCCACTTT. Translating gives CASSQDTGGRGSPLHF.

V usage is TRBV15 and J usage is TRBJ2-1, with 7 bases identical to TRBD2. The CDR3 contains 14 residues. The germline V gene has CDR1 LNHNV and CDR2 YYDKDF (reference sequence). J was trimmed by 5 bases and V by 1 base; bases with no gene match: 2. The CDR3 DNA is TGTGCCACCAGCAGAGGGCGGGAGCACAATGAGCAGTTCTTC. Translating it yields CATSRGREHNEQFF.

This chain connects TRBV28 to TRBJ2-2; 7 positions match TRBD1. V was clipped by 6 bases and J by 6 bases; unmatched bases: 7. The CDR3 runs to 14 residues. Germline loops: CDR1 MDHEN, CDR2 SYDVKM. The CDR3 sequence is CASSPQGYPGELFF. The CDR3 region has the DNA TGTGCCAGCAGCCCACAGGGGTACCCCGGGGAGCTGTTTTTT.